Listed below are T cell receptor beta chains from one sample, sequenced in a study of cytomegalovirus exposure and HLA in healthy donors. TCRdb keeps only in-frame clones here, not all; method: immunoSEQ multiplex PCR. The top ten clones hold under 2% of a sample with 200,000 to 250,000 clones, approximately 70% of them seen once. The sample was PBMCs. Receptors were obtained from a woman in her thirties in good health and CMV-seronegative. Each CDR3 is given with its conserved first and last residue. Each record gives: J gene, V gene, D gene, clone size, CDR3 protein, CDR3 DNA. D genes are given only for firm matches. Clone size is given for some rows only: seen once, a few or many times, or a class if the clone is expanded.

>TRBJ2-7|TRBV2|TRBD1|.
CASVGQGNLYEQYF
TGTGCCAGCGTGGGACAGGGAAACCTCTACGAGCAGTACTTC
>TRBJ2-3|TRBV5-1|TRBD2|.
CASSETSGTDTQYF
TGCGCCAGCAGCGAGACTAGCGGGACAGATACGCAGTATTTT
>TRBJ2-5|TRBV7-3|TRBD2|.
CASSRSGRDQETQYF
TGTGCCAGCAGCCGTAGCGGGAGGGACCAAGAGACCCAGTACTTC
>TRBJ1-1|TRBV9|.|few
CASSVAGNTEAFF
TGTGCCAGCAGCGTAGCAGGGAACACTGAAGCTTTCTTT
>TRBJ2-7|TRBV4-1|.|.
CASSPTQGGYEQYF
TGCGCCAGCAGCCCAACACAGGGCGGCTACGAGCAGTACTTC
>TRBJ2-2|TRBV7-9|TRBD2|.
CSSSSLMGLADTGELFF
TGTTCCAGCAGCTCTCTTATGGGACTAGCGGACACCGGGGAGCTGTTTTTT
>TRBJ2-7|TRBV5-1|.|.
CASSSSSEGYEQYF
TGCGCCAGCAGCTCCAGTAGTGAGGGCTACGAGCAGTACTTC
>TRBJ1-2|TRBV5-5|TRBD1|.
CASSPPGQASNYGYTF
TGTGCCAGCAGCCCCCCGGGACAGGCCTCGAACTATGGCTACACCTTC
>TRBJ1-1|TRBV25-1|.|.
CASSESYSPFEAFF
TGTGCCAGCAGTGAATCCTACAGCCCATTTGAAGCTTTCTTT
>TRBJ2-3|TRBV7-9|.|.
CASLLMVGEGTDTQYF
TGTGCCAGCCTTTTGATGGTGGGAGAGGGCACAGATACGCAGTATTTT
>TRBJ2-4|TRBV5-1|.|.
CASSFEAGRNIQYF
TGCGCCAGCAGCTTCGAAGCAGGGAGGAACATTCAGTACTTC
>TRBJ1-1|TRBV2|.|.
CASSVRGGSTEAFF
TGTGCCAGCAGTGTTAGGGGAGGGAGTACTGAAGCTTTCTTT
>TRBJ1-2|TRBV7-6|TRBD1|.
CASSAQGGTGGIGGYTF
TGTGCCAGCAGCGCCCAGGGGGGGACAGGCGGGATTGGAGGCTACACCTTC
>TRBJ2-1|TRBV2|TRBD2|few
CASSKAGENNEQFF
TGTGCCAGCAGTAAAGCGGGAGAGAACAATGAGCAGTTCTTC
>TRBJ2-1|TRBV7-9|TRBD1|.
CASSYGQGRSYNEQFF
TGTGCCAGCAGCTACGGACAGGGGAGATCCTACAATGAGCAGTTCTTC
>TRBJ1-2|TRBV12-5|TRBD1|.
CASERQGSNYGYTF
TGTGCTAGTGAACGACAGGGGTCCAACTATGGCTACACCTTC
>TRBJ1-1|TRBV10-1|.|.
CASSVDSRNTEAFF
TGCGCCAGCAGTGTGGACAGCCGTAACACTGAAGCTTTCTTT
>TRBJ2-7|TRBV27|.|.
CASSLSVQAPYEQYF
TGTGCCAGCAGTTTATCGGTACAGGCCCCCTACGAGCAGTACTTC
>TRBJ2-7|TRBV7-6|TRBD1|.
CASSQDRAQYEQYF
TGTGCCAGCAGCCAGGACAGGGCTCAGTACGAGCAGTACTTC
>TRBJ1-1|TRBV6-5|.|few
CASGRKAGDTEAFF
TGTGCCAGCGGTAGGAAGGCAGGGGACACTGAAGCTTTCTTT
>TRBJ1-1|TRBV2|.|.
CASSPGADTEAFF
TGTGCCAGCAGTCCAGGGGCGGACACTGAAGCTTTCTTT
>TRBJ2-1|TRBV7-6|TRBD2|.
CASSLASGGDNEQFF
TGTGCCAGCAGCTTAGCTAGCGGGGGGGACAATGAGCAGTTCTTC
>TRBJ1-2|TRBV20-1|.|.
CSALEAGGYTF
TGCAGTGCTCTCGAGGCGGGTGGCTACACCTTC
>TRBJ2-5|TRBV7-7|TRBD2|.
CASSRGTSGETQYF
TGTGCTAGCAGCCGAGGGACTAGCGGGGAGACCCAGTACTTC
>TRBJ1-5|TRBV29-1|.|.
CSVATGTGVNQPQNF
.
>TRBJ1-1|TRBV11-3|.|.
CASSLDSMNTEAFF
TGTGCCAGCAGCTTGGACAGCATGAACACTGAAGCTTTCTTT
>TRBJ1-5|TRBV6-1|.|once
CASSNRNQPQHF
TGTGCCAGCAGTAACAGGAATCAGCCCCAGCATTTT
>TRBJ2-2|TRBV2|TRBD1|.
CASSRPGQGGTGELFF
TGTGCCAGCAGCCGTCCGGGACAGGGGGGCACCGGGGAGCTGTTTTTT
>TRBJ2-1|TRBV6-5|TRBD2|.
CASRPSGSDEQFF
TGTGCCAGCAGGCCTAGCGGGAGCGATGAGCAGTTCTTC
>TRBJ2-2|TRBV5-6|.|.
CASSLRHSNTGELFF
TGTGCCAGCAGCTTACGACACAGTAACACCGGGGAGCTGTTTTTT
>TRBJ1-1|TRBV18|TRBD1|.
CASSPMTGANTEAFF
TGTGCCAGCTCACCCATGACAGGGGCGAACACTGAAGCTTTCTTT
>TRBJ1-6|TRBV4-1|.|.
CASSLREGQSNSPLHF
TGCGCCAGCAGCCTTCGAGAAGGACAGAGCAATTCACCCCTCCACTTT
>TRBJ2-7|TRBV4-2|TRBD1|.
CASSQDRGYEQYF
TGTGCCAGCAGCCAGGACAGGGGATACGAGCAGTACTTC
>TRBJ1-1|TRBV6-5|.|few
CASSPAFSPRTEAFF
TGTGCCAGCAGTCCGGCATTCTCTCCGCGGACTGAAGCTTTCTTT
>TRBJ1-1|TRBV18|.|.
CASSPTTPEAFF
TGTGCCAGCTCACCGACGACACCTGAAGCTTTCTTT
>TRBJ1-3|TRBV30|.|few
CAWSAWMRDGNTIYF
TGTGCCTGGAGTGCGTGGATGAGGGATGGAAACACCATATATTTT
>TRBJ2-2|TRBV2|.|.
CAQRDRPSNTGELFF
TGTGCCCAGAGAGACAGACCATCGAACACCGGGGAGCTGTTTTTT
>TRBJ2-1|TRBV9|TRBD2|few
CASSVASGDYNEQFF
TGTGCCAGCAGCGTAGCTAGCGGGGATTACAATGAGCAGTTCTTC
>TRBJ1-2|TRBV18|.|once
CASSPSDRTAGYTF
TGTGCCAGCTCACCCTCCGACAGGACCGCTGGCTACACCTTC
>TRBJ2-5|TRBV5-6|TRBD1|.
CASSSDRGYEETQYF
TGTGCCAGCAGCTCCGACAGGGGTTATGAGGAGACCCAGTACTTC
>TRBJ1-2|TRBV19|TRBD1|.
CASSRGQISNYGYTF
TGTGCCAGTAGTAGGGGACAGATTTCTAACTATGGCTACACCTTC
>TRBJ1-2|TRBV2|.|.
CASVALDTGPGYTF
TGTGCCAGCGTCGCCCTGGACACCGGACCTGGCTACACCTTC
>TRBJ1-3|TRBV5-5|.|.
CASSLAGPSGNTIYF
TGTGCCAGCAGCTTGGCAGGGCCCTCTGGAAACACCATATATTTT
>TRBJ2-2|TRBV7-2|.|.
CASSLTLGDTGELFF
TGTGCCAGCAGCTTAACTCTAGGCGACACCGGGGAGCTGTTTTTT
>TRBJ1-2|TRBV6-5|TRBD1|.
CASSYDRGSYGYTF
TGTGCCAGCAGTTACGACAGGGGCAGCTATGGCTACACCTTC
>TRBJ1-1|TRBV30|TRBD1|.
CAWGQGYGSTEAFF
TGTGCCTGGGGACAGGGATACGGAAGCACTGAAGCTTTCTTT
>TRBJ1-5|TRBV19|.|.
CASSIERGTFDSNQPQHF
TGTGCCAGTAGTATCGAGCGAGGAACTTTTGATAGCAATCAGCCCCAGCATTTT
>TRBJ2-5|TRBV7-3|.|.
CASSLGEAGETQYF
TGTGCCAGCAGCTTAGGGGAGGCCGGAGAGACCCAGTACTTC
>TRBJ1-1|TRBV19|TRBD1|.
CVSRDMTGGIMNTEAFF
TGTGTCAGTCGAGATATGACAGGGGGAATAATGAACACTGAAGCTTTCTTT